The 21 T cell receptor beta chains given below trace back to one sample, sequenced in a study of shared clonotypes between healthy human individuals. The data were produced by immunoSEQ multiplex PCR, yet TCRdb's version contains in-frame clones alone and is incomplete. The table lists 2 million to 3 million clones, 90% to 95% of them singletons. Sequencing used naive CD4+ T cells from PBMCs. Specified subset: CD45RA+ positively selected. These receptors were collected from a man aged 18 to 29 in good health. Some clones in this sample may be carry-over from other donors' samples.

The chain combines TRBV5-1 with TRBJ2-3, with 10 bases identical to TRBD1. The V gene's germline CDR1 is SGHRS and CDR2 YFSETQ. The CDR3 has 15 residues. The ends lost 1 base at V and 5 bases at J; junction bases unmatched: 4. CDR3 coding DNA: TGCGCCAGCAGCTTGAGCGGACAGGGGGGAGATACGCAGTATTTT. This translates into CASSLSGQGGDTQYF.

Note on this clone: This sample also contains other DNA sequences that code for the same CDR3. The rearrangement joins TRBV5-1 to TRBJ2-1; 7 nucleotides agree with TRBD1. Trimming cost V 0 bases and J 6 bases; bases outside gene matches: 3. This CDR3 is built from 14 residues. The V gene's germline CDR1 is SGHRS and CDR2 YFSETQ. The CDR3 DNA follows: TGCGCCAGCAGCTTGGGACAGGGCTTCAATGAGCAGTTCTTC. Its protein product is CASSLGQGFNEQFF. Together with reference TRBV5-1 and TRBJ2-1, the CDR3 gives the full variable domain: KAGVTQTPRYLIKTRGQQVTLSCSPISGHRSVSWYQQTPGQGLQFLFEYFSETQRNKGNFPGRFSGRQFSNSRSEMNVSTLELGDSALYLCASSLGQGFNEQFFGPGTRLTVL.

This clone was observed a single time. CDR3 DNA: TGCGCCAGCAGCTTGTGGGGGGGAGTCTATGGCTACACCTTC. Translation gives CASSLWGGVYGYTF. V and J are TRBV5-1 and TRBJ1-2; D may be TRBD1 (5 bases). The V end was cut by 1 base, the J end by 4 bases, with 11 bases between. CDR1 is SGHRS and CDR2 is YFSETQ in the germline V gene. CDR3 length equals 14 residues.

This clone has a handful of counts. This sample also contains other DNA sequences that code for the same CDR3. V is TRBV5-5 and J is TRBJ2-3, with no clear D. The ends were cut back, 2 bases at V and 0 bases at J, with 1 base in the middle. Germline-derived CDR1 and CDR2 are SGHKS and YYEKEE (reference sequence). CDR3 length equals 12 residues. DNA of the CDR3: TGTGCCAGCAGCTTTAGCACAGATACGCAGTATTTT. It is translated as CASSFSTDTQYF.

J is TRBJ1-5 and V is TRBV9; D unresolved. The CDR3 has 21 amino acids. Deletions cut 4 bases from V and 0 bases from J, with 29 bases between. CDR1 and CDR2 from the germline V gene are SGDLS and YYNGEE. This CDR3 is CASSSRPKADIQQYSNQPQHF. Written as DNA, the CDR3 is TGTGCCAGCAGCTCCCGACCCAAAGCAGACATTCAACAATATAGCAATCAGCCCCAGCATTTT.

The CDR3 sequence: CASSEVVRATEAFF. Here the CDR3 DNA reads TGTGCCAGCAGTGAAGTCGTCAGGGCCACTGAAGCTTTCTTT. This chain links TRBV2 with TRBJ1-1; D is possibly TRBD1 (5 bases). V shed 1 base and J shed 4 bases, with 10 bases lying between them. CDR3 length: 14 amino acids. The germline gives CDR1 SNHLY, CDR2 FYNNEI. The whole variable domain, remainder taken from reference TRBV2 and TRBJ1-1, is EPEVTQTPSHQVTQMGQEVILRCVPISNHLYFYWYRQILGQKVEFLVSFYNNEISEKSEIFDDQFSVERPDGSNFTLKIRSTKLEDSAMYFCASSEVVRATEAFFGQGTRLTVV.

V is TRBV27 and J is TRBJ2-7; 12 nucleotides match TRBD2. Germline CDR1 is MNHEY and CDR2 is SMNVEV (reference sequence). This CDR3 comprises 15 residues. The J segment lost 5 bases and the V segment lost 4 bases, leaving 6 bases of the junction unmatched. The CDR3 sequence is CASSSLAGGVHEQYF. CDR3 nucleotides: TGTGCCAGCAGTTCACTAGCGGGAGGAGTCCACGAGCAGTACTTC.

The chain links TRBV5-1 to TRBJ1-3; D uncertain. Germline V CDR1 and CDR2: SGHRS, YFSETQ. The V and J ends lost 1 base and 0 bases respectively, with 8 bases between them. The CDR3 is 15 amino acids. CDR3 amino acids: CASSLSRNSGNTIYF. As DNA, the CDR3 is TGCGCCAGCAGCTTGTCTCGGAACTCTGGAAACACCATATATTTT.

This chain uses TRBV28 with TRBJ1-5; 10 bases match TRBD1. This CDR3 has 14 residues. Germline trimming cut 6 bases from V and 5 bases from J; bases unmatched to any gene: 4. The germline V gene has CDR1 MDHEN and CDR2 SYDVKM. This CDR3 reads CASSPTGGDQPQHF. The CDR3 DNA follows: TGTGCCAGCAGCCCGACAGGGGGCGATCAGCCCCAGCATTTT.

The table lists this clone with a count of one. The same CDR3 also results from other DNA sequences found in this sample. The gene calls are TRBV6-5 and TRBJ2-3; a weak D match, TRBD2 (6 bases). The CDR3 has 15 amino acids. Per the germline V gene, CDR1 is MNHEY and CDR2 is SVGAGI. Deletions cut 0 bases from V and 0 bases from J, with 7 bases between. The CDR3 is CASSYSSGSTDTQYF. The DNA of the CDR3 is TGTGCCAGCAGTTACTCGAGCGGGAGCACAGATACGCAGTATTTT.

V is TRBV4-2 and J is TRBJ1-2, with D unresolved. The CDR3 loop spans 14 amino acids. The V end was cut by 1 base, the J end by 2 bases, with 8 bases between. The germline V gene has CDR1 LGHNA and CDR2 YNFKEQ. For the CDR3, the DNA is TGTGCCAGCAGCCAAGGCTTGGAAAACTATGGCTACACCTTC. Translating it yields CASSQGLENYGYTF.

This clone appeared once. Other DNA sequences within the sample encode an identical CDR3. The rearrangement uses TRBV19 and TRBJ2-3, with unresolved D. Germline V gene data show CDR1 as LNHDA and CDR2 as SQIVND (reference sequence). V lost 3 bases to trimming and J lost 6 bases, with 7 bases between them. The CDR3 totals 12 residues. CDR3 amino acids: CASSIDLDTQYF. The CDR3 nucleotides are TGTGCCAGTAGTATCGACCTGGATACGCAGTATTTT.

The J gene is TRBJ2-5, the V gene TRBV15; D not certain. Looked up from germline, CDR1 is LNHNV and CDR2 is YYDKDF (reference sequence). V was shortened by 0 bases and J by 3 bases, with 11 bases between the two germline ends. This CDR3 is 15 amino acids long. The CDR3 DNA is TGTGCCACCAGCAGAGATAATACATATAAAGAGACCCAGTACTTC. Translated: CATSRDNTYKETQYF.

The chain links TRBV5-1 to TRBJ1-1, with D perhaps TRBD1 (6 bases). The CDR3 extends over 15 amino acids. Germline CDR1 SGHRS, CDR2 YFSETQ. V was clipped by 0 bases and J by 2 bases, with 11 bases between them. The CDR3 DNA reads as TGCGCCAGCAGCTTGGCCTCGGGGGCTAACACTGAAGCTTTCTTT. Its protein product is CASSLASGANTEAFF.

The chain is built from TRBV19 and TRBJ2-7; 9 positions match TRBD1. V dropped 5 bases and J dropped 3; count of bases not matched to a gene: 8. This CDR3 has 15 residues. Germline V gene lookup returns CDR1 LNHDA and CDR2 SQIVND (reference sequence). The CDR3 reads CASSREGQGFYEQYF. CDR3 in DNA: TGTGCCAGTAGTCGCGAAGGACAGGGGTTCTACGAGCAGTACTTC.

The J gene is TRBJ2-7, the V gene TRBV6-1, with D maybe TRBD1 (5 bases). V was pared by 3 bases and J by 0 bases, with 9 bases between. The CDR3 is 14 residues long. Per germline, CDR1 MNHNS and CDR2 SASEGT. CDR3 sequence: CASSEQGPSYEQYF. The CDR3 DNA sequence: TGTGCCAGCAGTGAGCAGGGTCCCTCCTACGAGCAGTACTTC.

In regard to this clone: Within the sample, other DNA sequences also encode this same CDR3. V gene TRBV5-1 combines with J gene TRBJ1-1, with D maybe TRBD1 (5 bases). Trimming left V 4 bases short and J 5 bases short, with 15 bases between. Germline CDR1 is SGHRS and CDR2 is YFSETQ. The CDR3 is 14 residues long. This CDR3 is CASSLGPEGTEAFF. The CDR3 nucleotides are TGCGCCAGCAGCCTCGGGCCCGAGGGGACTGAAGCTTTCTTT.

This clone appeared a single time. The genes are TRBV6-1 and TRBJ2-3, with D unresolved. V lost 9 bases and J lost 1, with 17 bases in between. Germline CDR1 MNHNS, CDR2 SASEGT. The length of the CDR3 is 15 residues. As DNA, the CDR3 is TGTGCCAGAGCGCGGTTTTGGAGACGCACAGATACGCAGTATTTT. It codes for CARARFWRRTDTQYF.

J is TRBJ2-3 and V is TRBV5-1, with a possible D match to TRBD2 (6 bases). There are 12 residues in the CDR3. Germline CDR1 SGHRS, CDR2 YFSETQ. Trimming cost V 6 bases and J 3 bases, with 8 bases left between them. The CDR3 bases are TGCGCCAGCACCCGGGGGACAGATACGCAGTATTTT. It translates to CASTRGTDTQYF.

The chain uses TRBV5-4 and TRBJ1-2; D is unresolved. The CDR3 is 14 residues long. CDR1 and CDR2 from the germline V gene are SGHNT and YYREEE (reference sequence). The V and J ends lost 0 bases and 0 bases respectively, with 6 bases between them. The chain's CDR3 is CASSLGPANYGYTF. CDR3 DNA: TGTGCCAGCAGCTTGGGGCCAGCTAACTATGGCTACACCTTC.

J is TRBJ1-1 and V is TRBV5-1; 7 bases line up with TRBD1. CDR1 SGHRS and CDR2 YFSETQ come from the germline V gene. V shed 3 bases, J shed 2 bases, and the junction held 7 bases outside the gene matches. The CDR3 loop spans 15 amino acids. The CDR3 sequence: CASSSSGTANTEAFF. DNA of the CDR3: TGCGCCAGCAGCTCAAGTGGGACAGCTAACACTGAAGCTTTCTTT. The variable domain in full, with the rest retrieved from reference TRBV5-1 and TRBJ1-1, is KAGVTQTPRYLIKTRGQQVTLSCSPISGHRSVSWYQQTPGQGLQFLFEYFSETQRNKGNFPGRFSGRQFSNSRSEMNVSTLELGDSALYLCASSSSGTANTEAFFGQGTRLTVV.